One sample yielded the 22 T cell receptor beta chains listed below, sequenced in a study of blood T cell repertoires in COVID-19. Here immunoSEQ multiplex PCR was the method, and the copy in TCRdb shows in-frame clones only, minus some. Of around 130,000 clones in the sample, more than 70% were seen once. The sample comprised peripheral blood. The receptors originated from a human donor in a cohort sampled during active COVID-19.

The chain recombines TRBV4-1 with TRBJ2-3; 8 bases match TRBD2. In germline, CDR1 is MGHRA, CDR2 YSYEKL. This CDR3 comprises 19 residues. The J segment lost 2 bases and the V segment lost 1 base, leaving 14 bases of the junction unmatched. CDR3 nucleotide sequence: TGCGCCAGCAGCCAAGCCCCCCCTCGGGGGGGTTATAACACAGATACGCAGTATTTT. Translating it yields CASSQAPPRGGYNTDTQYF.

The count of this clone is one. The chain employs TRBV10-3 and TRBJ2-7, with TRBD2 as a possible D gene (6 bases). V was clipped by 0 bases and J by 3 bases, with 15 bases between them. This CDR3 comprises 16 residues. Looked up from germline, CDR1 is ENHRY and CDR2 is SYGVKD. The CDR3 sequence: CAISESSYGGDYEQYV. CDR3 DNA: TGTGCCATCAGTGAGTCCTCGTACGGCGGGGACTACGAGCAGTACGTC.

V and J are TRBV5-4 and TRBJ2-6; D is undetermined. This CDR3 contains 13 residues. CDR1 is SGHNT and CDR2 is YYREEE in the germline V gene (reference sequence). Trimming shortened V by 4 bases and J by 13 bases, and 15 bases separated the two germline ends. The DNA for the CDR3 is TGTGCCAGCAGCCACCCCCAACTCGGGGTCCTGACTTTC. Protein: CASSHPQLGVLTF.

The V and J genes are TRBV5-6 and TRBJ2-2; TRBD1 matches at 8 bases. V shed 3 bases, J shed 4 bases, and the junction held 2 bases outside the gene matches. The CDR3 contains 14 residues. CDR1 and CDR2 (germline): SGHDT, YYEEEE. The CDR3: CASSWTGLTGELFF. CDR3 nucleotides: TGTGCCAGCAGCTGGACAGGGCTCACCGGGGAGCTGTTTTTT. Full variable domain (outside the CDR3, taken from reference TRBV5-6 and TRBJ2-2): DAGVTQSPTHLIKTRGQQVTLRCSPKSGHDTVSWYQQALGQGPQFIFQYYEEEERQRGNFPDRFSGHQFPNYSSELNVNALLLGDSALYLCASSWTGLTGELFFGEGSRLTVL.

The rearrangement uses TRBV13 and TRBJ2-7; 8 bases map to TRBD1. CDR1 and CDR2 (germline): PRHDT, FYEKMQ (reference sequence). The CDR3 extends over 12 amino acids. J gave up 9 bases and V 3 bases, and 4 bases lay outside the gene matches. In DNA, the CDR3 is TGTGCCAGCAGCTTCAGGGGGCGGGTGCAGTACTTC. It yields the protein CASSFRGRVQYF.

The chain carries TRBV5-1 and TRBJ1-2; D not certain. CDR3 size: 12 residues. CDR1 SGHRS and CDR2 YFSETQ come from the germline V gene. The V end was cut by 0 bases, the J end by 6 bases, with 6 bases between. In nucleotides, the CDR3 is TGCGCCAGCAGCTTGGAAGGAGATGGCTACACCTTC. This translates into CASSLEGDGYTF.

This chain links TRBV5-4 with TRBJ2-2, with unresolved D. The CDR3 totals 15 residues. The germline gives CDR1 SGHNT, CDR2 YYREEE (reference sequence). The V and J ends lost 0 bases and 3 bases respectively, with 9 bases between them. CDR3 residues: CASSLGLADTGELFF. The CDR3 nucleotides are TGTGCCAGCAGCTTGGGGCTGGCGGACACCGGGGAGCTGTTTTTT.

The chain is built from TRBV19 and TRBJ2-3; 11 positions match TRBD2. J was trimmed by 6 bases and V by 3 bases; bases with no gene match: 2. CDR1 and CDR2 from the germline V gene are LNHDA and SQIVND (reference sequence). The CDR3 runs to 14 residues. The CDR3 DNA sequence: TGTGCCAGTAGTATTACTAGCGGGAGTGATACGCAGTATTTT. Encoded protein: CASSITSGSDTQYF.

The CDR3 loop reads CASRENRDRGWDTF. The CDR3 DNA reads as TGCGCCAGCAGGGAAAACCGGGACAGGGGTTGGGACACCTTC. The chain recombines TRBV5-1 with TRBJ1-2; 10 bases are a match to TRBD1. Germline V gene data show CDR1 as SGHRS and CDR2 as YFSETQ. With 5 bases clipped from V and 12 bases from J, the junction kept 13 bases outside the gene matches. The CDR3 spans 14 residues.

The chain is built from TRBV27 and TRBJ1-5; D remains ambiguous. Germline V gives CDR1 MNHEY, CDR2 SMNVEV (reference sequence). V dropped 6 bases and J dropped 0 bases, with 6 bases sitting between them. The CDR3 sequence is 13 residues long. The CDR3: CASSPYSNQPQHF. DNA for the CDR3: TGTGCCAGCAGCCCCTATAGCAATCAGCCCCAGCATTTT.

This clone was seen only a few times. The chain links TRBV19 to TRBJ1-5, with 12 bases identical to TRBD1. With V trimmed by 8 bases and J by 1 base, 21 bases remained unmatched. The CDR3 spans 21 residues. Germline loops: CDR1 LNHDA, CDR2 SQIVND (reference sequence). The DNA for the CDR3 is TGTGCCAGTGGACTAAGGTACCCTGGGACAGGGGGCGGAAGGAGCAATCAGCCCCAGCATTTT. Its protein product is CASGLRYPGTGGGRSNQPQHF.

The rearrangement links TRBV3-1 (or the pseudogene TRBV3-2) to TRBJ1-1; D gene uncertain. V shed 3 bases and J shed 0 bases, with 11 bases lying between them. CDR1 and CDR2 from the germline V gene are LGHDT and YNNKEL (reference sequence). The CDR3 covers 15 residues. In DNA form, the CDR3 reads TGTGCCAGCAGCCAGTTGAACAGATTGAACACTGAAGCTTTCTTT. Its protein is CASSQLNRLNTEAFF.

The J gene is TRBJ2-5, the V gene TRBV7-2; 8 bases agree with TRBD2. V was clipped by 4 bases and J by 5 bases; unmatched bases: 6. Germline V gene lookup returns CDR1 SGHTA and CDR2 FQGNSA. The CDR3 sequence is 14 residues long. The CDR3 nucleotides read TGTGCCAGCAGCTCCTCCGGGGGGGGTGAGACCCAGTACTTC. As protein: CASSSSGGGETQYF.

The J gene is TRBJ2-3, the V gene TRBV7-2; 7 bases fit TRBD1. Germline lookup yields CDR1 SGHTA and CDR2 FQGNSA. CDR3 length equals 15 residues. With V trimmed by 7 bases and J by 4 bases, 11 bases remained unmatched. This chain's CDR3 is CASTFRDRLPDTQYF. The CDR3 bases are TGTGCCAGCACCTTCCGGGACAGACTGCCAGATACGCAGTATTTT.

This clone was seen only a few times. The genes are TRBV4-2 and TRBJ1-1, with 10 bases that match TRBD1. CDR1 is LGHNA, CDR2 YNFKEQ, per germline. The CDR3 is made up of 15 amino acids. V shed 1 base, J shed 11 bases, and the junction held 10 bases outside the gene matches. The chain's CDR3 is CASSQAPTGGNSAFF. In DNA, the CDR3 is TGTGCCAGCAGCCAAGCACCGACAGGGGGCAATTCGGCTTTCTTT.

V gene TRBV5-1 combines with J gene TRBJ1-2; 8 nucleotides line up with TRBD1. After removal of 4 bases from V and 3 bases from J, the junction contained 2 bases not matched to a gene. The CDR3 totals 13 residues. From germline, CDR1 is SGHRS and CDR2 YFSETQ. Written as DNA, the CDR3 is TGCGCCAGCAGCATACAGGGGGACTATGGCTACACCTTC. As protein: CASSIQGDYGYTF.

The V call is TRBV24-1, the J call TRBJ2-1; D might be TRBD1 (6 bases). The germline gives CDR1 KGHDR, CDR2 SFDVKD. The CDR3 length is 16 residues. Trimming took 4 bases from V and 0 from J, leaving 12 bases between them. CDR3 in DNA: TGTGCCACCAGTGAGCCAGGGGCCAGCTCCTACAATGAGCAGTTCTTC. Encoded protein: CATSEPGASSYNEQFF.

J is TRBJ1-5 and V is TRBV18; a weak D match, TRBD1 (5 bases). Trimming removed 3 bases at V and 6 bases at J, with 9 bases between. The CDR3 spans 13 residues. The V gene's germline CDR1 is KGHSH and CDR2 LQKENI. CDR3 in amino acids: CASSPGGPQPQHF. The DNA for the CDR3 is TGTGCCAGCTCACCGGGGGGACCTCAGCCCCAGCATTTT.

V usage is TRBV19 and J usage is TRBJ2-2; 8 bases agree with TRBD1. The length of the CDR3 is 15 residues. The V gene's germline CDR1 is LNHDA and CDR2 SQIVND (reference sequence). With 4 bases clipped from V and 4 bases from J, the junction kept 5 bases outside the gene matches. This chain's CDR3 is CASSTLTGATGELFF. The CDR3, as DNA: TGTGCCAGTAGTACTCTGACAGGGGCCACCGGGGAGCTGTTTTTT.

The chain employs TRBV5-6 and TRBJ2-1; D might be TRBD1 (7 bases). Trimming left V 0 bases short and J 0 bases short, with 10 bases between. The CDR3 extends over 16 amino acids. Germline-derived CDR1 and CDR2 are SGHDT and YYEEEE. CDR3 nucleotides: TGTGCCAGCAGCTTGGCGGGGGACAGCTCCTACAATGAGCAGTTCTTC. As protein: CASSLAGDSSYNEQFF.

This clone was seen only a few times. This CDR3 reads CASSQSYGYTF. DNA of the CDR3: TGTGCCAGCAGCCAGTCTTATGGCTACACCTTC. V is TRBV6-5 and J is TRBJ1-2; D is undetermined. The CDR3 runs to 11 residues. Trimming removed 6 bases at V and 5 bases at J, with 7 bases between. Per the germline V gene, CDR1 is MNHEY and CDR2 is SVGAGI.

CDR3 region: CAWIQGRATRNTEAFF. The CDR3 nucleotides are TGTGCCTGGATTCAAGGCAGGGCGACTAGGAACACTGAAGCTTTCTTT. V and J are TRBV30 and TRBJ1-1, with D possibly being TRBD1 (5 bases). Germline CDR1 is GTSNPN and CDR2 is SVGIG (reference sequence). V lost 4 bases and J 1 base, leaving 19 bases between the germline ends. The CDR3 sequence is 16 residues long.